The text below deals with one TCR beta chain. Which antigen it targets is not known. No quality values exist for individual bases; no much larger clone is one base distant. This sample was taken from a study of prognosis after radiotherapy for stage I lung cancer (dated by TCRdb to the early 2020s). With regard to the full study: Around 20 stage I NSCLC patients were enrolled in Nanjing, China, between 2018 and early 2019. All patients were considered medically inoperable, owing to comorbidities in around twelve and refusal of surgery in over 5. Ages in the cohort of 10 to 15 men and a handful of women ranged from about 50 to 85 years, with a median of 74. Newly diagnosed primary stage I lung tumors were present in 12 to 15 patients, and oligometastatic NSCLC after surgical resection of the primary tumor was present in roughly five patients. Squamous cell carcinoma histology was identified in 7 or 8 patients, and adenocarcinoma histology was identified in twelve patients. Four of the 19 patients developed distant metastases after SBRT, at a median of about 7 months; the other 15 showed no significant progression. Image-guided IMRT or VMAT was used to deliver SBRT in 3 to 5 fractions at a biologically effective dose of at least 100 Gy. In every patient, SBRT was given without any concurrent therapy. For each of the roughly 19 patients, one blood sample was taken before SBRT and one after, so the study sequenced about 38 samples in total. Peripheral blood TCR beta repertoires were profiled in stage I NSCLC patients before and after stereotactic body radiotherapy, and the repertoires were related to distant failure. What the study reported, not specific to this receptor: Whether the expanded TCR clones were tumor-specific was not determined. The study was limited by the small cohort and short follow-up, and independent validation of the study findings is required. TRBV and TRBJ usage frequencies reportedly differed by metastasis status, in two V genes at baseline and in about 10 V and two J genes after SBRT. After SBRT, the count of unique TCR clones dropped from a median of around 9,300 beforehand to roughly 7,000 afterward (Wilcoxon paired P=0.011). No adjustment for multiple comparisons was applied to any of the reported P values. Post-SBRT Shannon entropy and its change from baseline were lower in patients who developed distant metastases; baseline Shannon entropy was not associated with metastases.

The V and J ends are trimmed by 4 bases and 9 bases, leaving 20 bases between them. CDR1 and CDR2, per the germline V gene, are MNHNS and SASEGT. The CDR3 contains 15 residues, cysteine and phenylalanine counted. Kept here is only the CDR3 DNA, which spans 45 bases and is read in frame from base 1. Two rounds of multiplex PCR were used to amplify the TCR beta CDR3 region from genomic DNA. The first PCR round used primers specific to each TRBV and TRBJ gene, and the primer sequences were filed in Chinese patent CN105087789A. Universal primers were used in the second PCR round. The Roche High Pure PCR Template Preparation Kit was used to extract genomic DNA from frozen PBMCs. Paired-end sequencing with 151 bp reads was performed on the libraries using an Illumina HiSeq 3000. In the paper's pipeline: CutAdapt was used to remove raw reads lacking the multiplex PCR primer sequences. PEAR was used to merge high-quality paired reads into contigs. By alignment to reference sequences, MiXCR assigned TRB V, D and J gene segments to each contig. To remove sequencing errors, CDR3 sequences were clustered according to base quality and sequence similarity. Diversity was measured as Shannon entropy normalized by the natural log of productive TCR sequence number. Clonality was computed as one minus the ratio of Shannon entropy to the natural log of the number of unique clonotypes. Progression-free survival cut-offs for repertoire metrics were chosen using the Youden index of ROC curves, with analyses run in R 3.5.3. TCRdb cleaned the public reads at Q25 with fastp, built clones with MiXCR and kept in-frame beta chains. Merged by CDR3 protein, the rows form single entries marked with the most common genes and DNA. These V and J calls originate from TCRdb's pipeline instead of the authors' own analysis. This sample has about 21,000 distinct CDR3 sequences in its table, and roughly two fifths of those were observed once. Roughly a third of the sample is taken by the ten largest.

No patient had a history of other malignancies or prior chemotherapy or radiotherapy, and all had node-negative disease on CT and PET/CT. At each of the two time points, about 6 milliliters of peripheral venous blood were collected into EDTA tubes. Ficoll-Paque Plus density-gradient centrifugation was used to isolate PBMCs. Right after collection, samples were placed at -80 degrees C and kept there until analysis. The sequences come from PBMCs, collected before or after stereotactic body radiation therapy (not recorded which). The chain is assembled from TRBV6-1 and TRBJ2-3; the D assignment is uncertain and may be TRBD1 or TRBD2, with 5 bases supporting each. The receptor's source is a donor over 45 with non-small cell lung cancer. The nucleotide sequence is given as TGTGCCAGCAGTGCCACACGCTTGGGGGTGGAAACGCAGTATTTT. It codes for CASSATRLGVETQYF.